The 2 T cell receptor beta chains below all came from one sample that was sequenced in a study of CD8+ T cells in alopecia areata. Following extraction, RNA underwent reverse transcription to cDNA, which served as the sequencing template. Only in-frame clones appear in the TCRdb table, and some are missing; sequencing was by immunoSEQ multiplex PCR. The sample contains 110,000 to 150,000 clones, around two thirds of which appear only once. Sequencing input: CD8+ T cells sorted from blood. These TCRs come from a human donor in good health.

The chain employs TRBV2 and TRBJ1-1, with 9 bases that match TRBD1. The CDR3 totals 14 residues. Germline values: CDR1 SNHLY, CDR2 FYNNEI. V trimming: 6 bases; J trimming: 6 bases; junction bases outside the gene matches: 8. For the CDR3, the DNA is TGTGCCAGCAGATCCGGGACAGGGCAGTCTGAAGCTTTCTTT. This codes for CASRSGTGQSEAFF. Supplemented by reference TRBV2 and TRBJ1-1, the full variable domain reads EPEVTQTPSHQVTQMGQEVILRCVPISNHLYFYWYRQILGQKVEFLVSFYNNEISEKSEIFDDQFSVERPDGSNFTLKIRSTKLEDSAMYFCASRSGTGQSEAFFGQGTRLTVV.

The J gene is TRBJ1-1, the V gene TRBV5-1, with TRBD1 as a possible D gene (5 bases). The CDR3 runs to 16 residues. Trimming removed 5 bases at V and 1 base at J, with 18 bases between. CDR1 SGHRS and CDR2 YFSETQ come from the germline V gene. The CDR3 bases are TGCGCCAGCAGATGGATACTAAATGGGGGGAACACTGAAGCTTTCTTT. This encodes CASRWILNGGNTEAFF.